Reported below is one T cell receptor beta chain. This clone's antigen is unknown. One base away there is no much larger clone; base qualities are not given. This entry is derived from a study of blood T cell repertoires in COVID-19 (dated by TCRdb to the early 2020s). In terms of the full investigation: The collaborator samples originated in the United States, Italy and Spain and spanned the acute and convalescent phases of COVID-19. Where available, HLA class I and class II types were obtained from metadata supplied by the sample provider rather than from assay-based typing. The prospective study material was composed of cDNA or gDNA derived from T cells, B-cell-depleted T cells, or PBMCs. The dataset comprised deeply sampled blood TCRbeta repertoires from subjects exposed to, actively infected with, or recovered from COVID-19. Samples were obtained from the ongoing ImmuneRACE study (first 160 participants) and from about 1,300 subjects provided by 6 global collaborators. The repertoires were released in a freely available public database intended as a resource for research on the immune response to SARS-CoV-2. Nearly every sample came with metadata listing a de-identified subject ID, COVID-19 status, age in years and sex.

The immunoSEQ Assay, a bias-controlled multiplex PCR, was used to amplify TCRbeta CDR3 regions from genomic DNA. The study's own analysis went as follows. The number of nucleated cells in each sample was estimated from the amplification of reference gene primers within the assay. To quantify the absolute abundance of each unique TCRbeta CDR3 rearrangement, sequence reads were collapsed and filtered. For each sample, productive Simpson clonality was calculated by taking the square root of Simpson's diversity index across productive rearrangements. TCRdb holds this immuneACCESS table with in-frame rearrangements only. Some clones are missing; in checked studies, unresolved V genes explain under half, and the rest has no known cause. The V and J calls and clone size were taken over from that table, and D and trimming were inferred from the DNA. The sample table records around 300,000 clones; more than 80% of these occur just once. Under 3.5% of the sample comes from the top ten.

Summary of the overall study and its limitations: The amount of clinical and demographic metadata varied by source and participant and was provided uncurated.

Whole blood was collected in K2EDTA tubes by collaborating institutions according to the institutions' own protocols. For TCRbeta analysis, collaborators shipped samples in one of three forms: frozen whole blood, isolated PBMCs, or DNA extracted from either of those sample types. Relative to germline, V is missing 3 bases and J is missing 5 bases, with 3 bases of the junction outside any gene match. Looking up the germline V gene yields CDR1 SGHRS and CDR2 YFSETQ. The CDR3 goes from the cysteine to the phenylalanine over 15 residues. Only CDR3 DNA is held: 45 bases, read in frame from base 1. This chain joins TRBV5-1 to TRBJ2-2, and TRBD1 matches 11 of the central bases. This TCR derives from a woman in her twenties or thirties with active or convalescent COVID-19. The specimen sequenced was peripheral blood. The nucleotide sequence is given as TGCGCCAGCAGCTCTGGGACAGGGGGAACCGGGGAGCTGTTTTTT. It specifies CASSSGTGGTGELFF.